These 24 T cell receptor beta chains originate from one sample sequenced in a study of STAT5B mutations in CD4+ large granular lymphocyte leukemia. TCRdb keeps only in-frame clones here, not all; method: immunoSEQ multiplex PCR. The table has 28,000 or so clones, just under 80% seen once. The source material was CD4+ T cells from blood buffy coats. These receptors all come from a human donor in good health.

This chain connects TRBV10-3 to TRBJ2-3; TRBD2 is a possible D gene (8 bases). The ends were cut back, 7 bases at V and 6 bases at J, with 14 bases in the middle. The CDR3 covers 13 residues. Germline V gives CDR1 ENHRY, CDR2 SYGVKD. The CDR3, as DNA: TGTGCCATCAATCGGGAGGGGGCGGATACGCAGTATTTT. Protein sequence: CAINREGADTQYF.

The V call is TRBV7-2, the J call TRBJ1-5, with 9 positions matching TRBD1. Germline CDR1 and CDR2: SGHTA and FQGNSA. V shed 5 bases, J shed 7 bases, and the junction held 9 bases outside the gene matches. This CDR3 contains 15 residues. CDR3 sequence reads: CASSRGQGGGQPQHF. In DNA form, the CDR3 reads TGTGCCAGCAGCCGGGGACAGGGTGGGGGGCAGCCCCAGCATTTT.

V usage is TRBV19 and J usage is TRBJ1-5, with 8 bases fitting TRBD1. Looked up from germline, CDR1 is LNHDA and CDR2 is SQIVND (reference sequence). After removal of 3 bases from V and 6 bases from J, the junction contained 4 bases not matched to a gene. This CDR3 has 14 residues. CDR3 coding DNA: TGTGCCAGTAGTATGTCAGGGGGCGGTCAGCCCCAGCATTTT. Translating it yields CASSMSGGGQPQHF.

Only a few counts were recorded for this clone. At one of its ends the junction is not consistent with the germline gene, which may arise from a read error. The chain's CDR3 is CASSSSRGGSAEAFF. The DNA for the CDR3 is TGTGCCAGCAGTAGCTCCCGAGGGGGATCCGCTGAAGCTTTCTTT. This chain uses TRBV19 with TRBJ1-1, with D tentatively TRBD1 (6 bases). Germline assignment: CDR1 LNHDA and CDR2 SQIVND (reference sequence). The CDR3 loop spans 15 amino acids.

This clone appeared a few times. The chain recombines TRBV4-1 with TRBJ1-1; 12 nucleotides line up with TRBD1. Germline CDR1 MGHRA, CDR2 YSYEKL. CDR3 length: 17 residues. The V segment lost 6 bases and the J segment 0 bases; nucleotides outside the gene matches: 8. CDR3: CASRPGTGGRLNTEAFF. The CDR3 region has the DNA TGCGCCAGCAGACCCGGGACAGGGGGCAGGTTGAACACTGAAGCTTTCTTT.

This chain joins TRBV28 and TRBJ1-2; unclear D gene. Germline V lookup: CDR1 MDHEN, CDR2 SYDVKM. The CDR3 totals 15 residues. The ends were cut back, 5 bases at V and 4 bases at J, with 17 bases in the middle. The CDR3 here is CASSPPSGSPYGYTF. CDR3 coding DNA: TGTGCCAGCAGTCCCCCCTCGGGCAGCCCCTATGGCTACACCTTC.

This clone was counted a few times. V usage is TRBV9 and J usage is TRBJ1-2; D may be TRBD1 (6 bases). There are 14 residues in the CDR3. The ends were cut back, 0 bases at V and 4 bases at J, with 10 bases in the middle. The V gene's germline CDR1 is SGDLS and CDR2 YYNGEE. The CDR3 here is CASSVAGTLYGYTF. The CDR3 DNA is TGTGCCAGCAGCGTAGCCGGGACACTCTATGGCTACACCTTC.

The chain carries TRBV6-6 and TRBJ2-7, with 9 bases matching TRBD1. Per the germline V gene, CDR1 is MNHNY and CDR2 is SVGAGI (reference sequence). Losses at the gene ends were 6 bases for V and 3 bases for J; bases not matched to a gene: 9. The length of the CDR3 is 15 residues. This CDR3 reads CASRLTGGIGYEQYF. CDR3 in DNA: TGTGCCAGCAGACTGACAGGGGGAATCGGCTACGAGCAGTACTTC.

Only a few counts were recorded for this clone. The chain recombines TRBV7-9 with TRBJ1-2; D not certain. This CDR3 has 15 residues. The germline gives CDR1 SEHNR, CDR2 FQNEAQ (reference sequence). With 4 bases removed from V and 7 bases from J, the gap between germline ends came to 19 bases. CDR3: CASSYQAPDLGGYTF. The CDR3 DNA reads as TGTGCCAGCAGCTATCAAGCCCCCGACCTGGGTGGCTACACCTTC.

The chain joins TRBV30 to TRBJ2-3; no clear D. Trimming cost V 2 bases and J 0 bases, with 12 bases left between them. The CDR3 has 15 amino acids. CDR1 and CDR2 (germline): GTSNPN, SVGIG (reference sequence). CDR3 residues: CAWSFGLGSTDTQYF. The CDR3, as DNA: TGTGCCTGGAGTTTTGGGCTAGGGAGCACAGATACGCAGTATTTT.

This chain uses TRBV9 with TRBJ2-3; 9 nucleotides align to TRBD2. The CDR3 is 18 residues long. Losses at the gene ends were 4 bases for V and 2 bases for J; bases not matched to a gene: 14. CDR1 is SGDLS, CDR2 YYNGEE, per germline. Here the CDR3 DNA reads TGTGCCAGCAGCTTCCGTGGTAGCGGGAGAGGAAACACAGATACGCAGTATTTT. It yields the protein CASSFRGSGRGNTDTQYF.

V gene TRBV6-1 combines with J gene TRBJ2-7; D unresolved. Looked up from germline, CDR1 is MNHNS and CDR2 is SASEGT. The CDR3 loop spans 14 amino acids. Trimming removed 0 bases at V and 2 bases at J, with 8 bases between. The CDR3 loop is CASSEAAGPYEQYF. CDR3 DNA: TGTGCCAGCAGTGAAGCGGCAGGTCCCTACGAGCAGTACTTC.

CDR3 sequence: CASSVAQDPPYEQYF. In nucleotides, the CDR3 is TGTGCCAGCAGCGTAGCACAGGACCCACCCTACGAGCAGTACTTC. The rearrangement uses TRBV9 and TRBJ2-7; perhaps TRBD1 as D (5 bases). This CDR3 is built from 15 residues. CDR1 and CDR2 from the germline V gene are SGDLS and YYNGEE. V lost 0 bases and J lost 2, with 12 bases in between. Variable domain in full (rest from reference TRBV9 and TRBJ2-7): DSGVTQTPKHLITATGQRVTLRCSPRSGDLSVYWYQQSLDQGLQFLIQYYNGEERAKGNILERFSAQQFPDLHSELNLSSLELGDSALYFCASSVAQDPPYEQYFGPGTRLTVT.

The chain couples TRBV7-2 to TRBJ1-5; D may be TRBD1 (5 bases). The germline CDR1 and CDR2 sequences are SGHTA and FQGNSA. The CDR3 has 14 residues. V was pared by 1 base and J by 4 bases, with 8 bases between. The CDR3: CASSLGQFNQPQHF. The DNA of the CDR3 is TGTGCCAGCAGCTTAGGACAGTTTAATCAGCCCCAGCATTTT.

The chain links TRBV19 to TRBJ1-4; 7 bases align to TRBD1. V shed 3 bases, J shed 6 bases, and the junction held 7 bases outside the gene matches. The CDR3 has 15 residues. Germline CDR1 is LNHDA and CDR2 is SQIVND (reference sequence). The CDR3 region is CASSIPHRGDEKLFF. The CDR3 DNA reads TGTGCCAGTAGTATCCCCCACAGGGGTGATGAAAAACTGTTTTTT.

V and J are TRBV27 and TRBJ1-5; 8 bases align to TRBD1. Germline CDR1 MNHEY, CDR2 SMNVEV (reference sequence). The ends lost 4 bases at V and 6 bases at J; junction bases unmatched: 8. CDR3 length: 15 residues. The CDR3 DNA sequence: TGTGCCAGCAGTTCCCATTCAGGGGGCGGTCAGCCCCAGCATTTT. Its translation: CASSSHSGGGQPQHF.

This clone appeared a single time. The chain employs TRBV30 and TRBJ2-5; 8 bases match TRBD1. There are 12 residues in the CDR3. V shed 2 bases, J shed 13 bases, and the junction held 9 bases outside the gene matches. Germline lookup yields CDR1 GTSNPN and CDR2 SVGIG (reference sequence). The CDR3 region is CAWSPPDRDRYF. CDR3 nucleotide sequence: TGTGCCTGGAGTCCGCCGGACAGGGATAGGTACTTC.

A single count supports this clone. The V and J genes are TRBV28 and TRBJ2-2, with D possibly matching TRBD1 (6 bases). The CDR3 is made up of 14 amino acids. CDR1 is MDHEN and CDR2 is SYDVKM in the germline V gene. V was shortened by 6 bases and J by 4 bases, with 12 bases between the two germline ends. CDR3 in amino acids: CASRNTGPTGELFF. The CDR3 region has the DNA TGTGCCAGCAGGAATACAGGGCCCACCGGGGAGCTGTTTTTT.

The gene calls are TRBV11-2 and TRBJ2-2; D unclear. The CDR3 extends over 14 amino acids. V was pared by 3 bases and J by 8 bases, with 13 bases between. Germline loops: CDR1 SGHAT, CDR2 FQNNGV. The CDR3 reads CASSLLLGAGELFF. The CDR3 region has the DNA TGTGCCAGCAGCTTGTTGCTAGGCGCGGGGGAGCTGTTTTTT.

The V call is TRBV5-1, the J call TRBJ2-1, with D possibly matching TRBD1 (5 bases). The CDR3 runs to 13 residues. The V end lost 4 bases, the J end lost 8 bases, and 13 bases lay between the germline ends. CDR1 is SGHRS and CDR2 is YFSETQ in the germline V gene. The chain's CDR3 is CASSRTLTDEQFF. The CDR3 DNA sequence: TGCGCCAGCAGCAGGACACTTACAGATGAGCAGTTCTTC.

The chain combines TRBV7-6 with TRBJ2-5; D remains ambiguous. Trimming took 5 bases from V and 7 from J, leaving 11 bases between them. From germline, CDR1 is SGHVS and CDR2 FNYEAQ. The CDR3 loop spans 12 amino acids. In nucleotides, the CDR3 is TGTGCCAGCAGCCACGTCTCAGGGACCCAGTACTTC. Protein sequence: CASSHVSGTQYF.

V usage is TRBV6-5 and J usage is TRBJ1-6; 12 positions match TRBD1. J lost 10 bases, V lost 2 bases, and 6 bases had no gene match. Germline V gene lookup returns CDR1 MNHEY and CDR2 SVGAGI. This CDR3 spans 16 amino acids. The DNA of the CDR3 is TGTGCCAGCAGTTACGGGGACAGGGGGCGAGGATCACCCCTCCACTTT. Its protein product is CASSYGDRGRGSPLHF.

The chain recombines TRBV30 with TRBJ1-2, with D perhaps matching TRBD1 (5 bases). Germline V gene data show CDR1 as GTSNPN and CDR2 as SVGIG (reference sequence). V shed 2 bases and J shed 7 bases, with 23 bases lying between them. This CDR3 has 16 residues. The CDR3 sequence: CAWSTVWGVIATGYTF. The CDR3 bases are TGTGCCTGGAGTACTGTCTGGGGGGTCATTGCGACTGGCTACACCTTC.

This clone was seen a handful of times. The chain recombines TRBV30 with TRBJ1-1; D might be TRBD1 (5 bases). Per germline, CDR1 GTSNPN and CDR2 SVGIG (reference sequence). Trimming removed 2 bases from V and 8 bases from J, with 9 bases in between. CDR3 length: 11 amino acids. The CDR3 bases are TGTGCCTGGAGTCTTGCAGGGGAAGCTTTCTTT. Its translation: CAWSLAGEAFF.